Detailed here is one TCR beta chain. Its specificity is not known. A read error may account for a junction end that differs from germline. The data derive from a study of tumor and adjacent non-tumor tissue in lung cancer. Study overall: Aged 31 to 76 years, patients included more than nine men and 4 or 5 women with stage I to III disease. Samples averaged around 4.2 million productive TCRbeta reads each. Overall study results and limits: Tumor tissue had significantly higher TCR diversity than normal lung.

The library came from three nested PCR rounds adapted from ARM-PCR protocols. TCRdb redid the calling of the multiplex PCR reads with MiXCR, one entry per CDR3 protein. The data hold about 80,000 distinct CDR3 sequences, with less than 75% observed a single time. This CDR3 is built from 16 residues. Per the germline V gene, CDR1 is MGHRA and CDR2 is YSYEKL. RNA was extracted from bulk tissue without any cell sorting. Chemotherapy-naive patients with new lung cancer underwent thoracic surgery in China, August–late 2014. This clonotype was obtained from an older woman with non-small cell lung cancer. The V call is TRBV4-1, the J call TRBJ2-7; unclear D gene. The sample was lung tumor tissue. CDR3 nucleotide sequence: TGCGCCGGCAGCCAAGGTAAAGCGTTCTTGCGGTACGAGCAGTACTTC. It encodes CAGSQGKAFLRYEQYF.